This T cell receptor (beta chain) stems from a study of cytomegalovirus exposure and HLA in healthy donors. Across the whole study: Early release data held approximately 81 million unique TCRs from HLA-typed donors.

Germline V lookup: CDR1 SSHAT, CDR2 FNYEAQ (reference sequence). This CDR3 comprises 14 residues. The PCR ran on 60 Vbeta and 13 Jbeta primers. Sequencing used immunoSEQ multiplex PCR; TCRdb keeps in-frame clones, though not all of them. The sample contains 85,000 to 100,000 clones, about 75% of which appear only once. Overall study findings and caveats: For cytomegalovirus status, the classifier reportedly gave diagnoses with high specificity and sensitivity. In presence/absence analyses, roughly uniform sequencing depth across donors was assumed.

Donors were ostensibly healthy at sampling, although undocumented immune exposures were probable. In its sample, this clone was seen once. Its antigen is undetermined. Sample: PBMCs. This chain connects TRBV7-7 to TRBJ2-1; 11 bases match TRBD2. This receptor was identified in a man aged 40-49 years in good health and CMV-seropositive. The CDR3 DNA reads TGTGCTAGCGGTGATAGCGGGAGGGCGGGTGAGCAGTTCTTC. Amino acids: CASGDSGRAGEQFF.